The 30 T cell receptor beta chains given below trace back to one sample, sequenced in a study of T cells after yellow fever vaccination. TCRdb reanalysed the 5' RACE reads using MiXCR and keeps one entry per CDR3 protein. Of fewer than 650,000 distinct CDR3 sequences listed, 20% to 25% are singletons. The sequencing here drew on PBMCs, taken less than 25 days after the first yellow fever vaccination. The receptor set was obtained from a young man who received the YFV17D yellow fever vaccine.

CDR3 sequence (DNA): TGTGCCAGCAGCGTTGGTTTGGGGACAGCCCAGGGCTACACCTTC. Its protein is CASSVGLGTAQGYTF. The chain has TRBV7-6 and TRBJ1-2; 7 bases are shared with TRBD1. This CDR3 contains 15 residues. The trim removed 5 bases at V and 8 bases at J, leaving 14 bases unmatched. From germline, CDR1 is SGHVS and CDR2 FNYEAQ.

The sample holds a few counts of this clonotype. V is TRBV5-1 and J is TRBJ1-2, with 8 positions matching TRBD1. The CDR3 consists of 15 residues. The ends lost 4 bases at V and 3 bases at J; junction bases unmatched: 8. The germline V gene encodes CDR1 SGHRS and CDR2 YFSETQ. In DNA form, the CDR3 reads TGCGCCAGCAGCACCGGACAGGGAACAGACTATGGCTACACCTTC. As protein: CASSTGQGTDYGYTF.

The V gene is TRBV12-3 or TRBV12-4, the J gene TRBJ2-1, with TRBD1 matching 8 bases. V shed 4 bases, J shed 8 bases, and the junction held 13 bases outside the gene matches. This CDR3 has 16 residues. CDR3: CASSYTGTGLGHEQFF. The CDR3 nucleotides read TGTGCCAGCAGTTATACCGGGACAGGACTCGGGCATGAGCAGTTCTTC.

This clonotype was seen a handful of times. This sequence joins TRBV13 and TRBJ1-1; D is unresolved. V was shortened by 3 bases and J by 9 bases, with 20 bases between the two germline ends. CDR1 and CDR2 (germline): PRHDT, FYEKMQ (reference sequence). The CDR3 is made up of 15 amino acids. The CDR3: CASSLKGVTPGKAFF. CDR3 nucleotide sequence: TGTGCCAGCAGCTTGAAGGGTGTTACACCTGGGAAAGCTTTCTTT.

This clonotype was picked up a small number of times. The V gene is TRBV18, the J gene TRBJ2-5; D may be TRBD1 or TRBD2 (5 bases each). With 6 bases removed from V and 0 bases from J, the gap between germline ends came to 11 bases. Germline values: CDR1 KGHSH, CDR2 LQKENI. The CDR3 has 14 amino acids. DNA for the CDR3: TGTGCCAGCTCCCCAGGGAGAGACCAAGAGACCCAGTACTTC. Translated, it gives CASSPGRDQETQYF.

This clonotype was recorded a few times. The chain recombines TRBV11-2 with TRBJ2-1; D gene unclear. Per the germline V gene, CDR1 is SGHAT and CDR2 is FQNNGV. The CDR3 is 15 amino acids. Trimming shortened V by 2 bases and J by 0 bases, and 8 bases separated the two germline ends. This CDR3 reads CASSLIRRSYNEQFF. CDR3 sequence (DNA): TGTGCCAGCAGCTTAATCCGCCGCTCCTACAATGAGCAGTTCTTC.

This clonotype was detected only a few times. V gene TRBV7-2 combines with J gene TRBJ2-7, with a weak D call TRBD2 (5 bases). Trimming removed 3 bases at V and 4 bases at J, with 10 bases between. Per germline, CDR1 SGHTA and CDR2 FQGNSA. CDR3 length equals 13 residues. The CDR3 spells CASSLQPGYEQYV. Written as DNA, the CDR3 is TGTGCCAGCAGCTTGCAGCCGGGGTACGAGCAGTACGTC.

This clonotype has ten or more counts. This chain joins TRBV7-9 and TRBJ1-1, with 8 bases identical to TRBD1. This CDR3 has 14 residues. J gave up 3 bases and V 2 bases, and 2 bases lay outside the gene matches. Germline loops: CDR1 SEHNR, CDR2 FQNEAQ (reference sequence). The CDR3 region has the DNA TGTGCCAGCAGCTTACAGGGGGCGGACACTGAAGCTTTCTTT. Its protein product is CASSLQGADTEAFF.

This clonotype was observed a few times. The chain couples TRBV28 to TRBJ1-2, with no clear D. With 6 bases removed from V and 2 bases from J, the gap between germline ends came to 13 bases. This CDR3 has 14 residues. Germline V gene data show CDR1 as MDHEN and CDR2 as SYDVKM. The CDR3 loop is CASRTPAENYGYTF. CDR3 DNA: TGTGCCAGCAGAACCCCGGCGGAAAACTATGGCTACACCTTC.

This clonotype was seen a few times. The V call is TRBV12-3 or TRBV12-4, the J call TRBJ2-1, with 13 bases lining up with TRBD2. The V segment lost 7 bases and the J segment 15 bases; nucleotides outside the gene matches: 12. CDR3 length equals 14 residues. The CDR3 region is CASTPRLAGGRGFF. As DNA, the CDR3 is TGTGCCAGCACTCCAAGACTAGCGGGGGGTCGGGGGTTCTTC.

The chain links TRBV4-3 to TRBJ2-3; 9 nucleotides align to TRBD2. This CDR3 has 17 residues. Germline values: CDR1 LGHNA, CDR2 YSLEER. V lost 3 bases to trimming and J lost 6 bases; unmatched junction nucleotides: 13. The CDR3 sequence: CASSQESPGLAPDTQYF. The DNA of the CDR3 is TGCGCCAGCAGCCAGGAATCCCCGGGACTAGCACCGGATACGCAGTATTTT.

This clonotype showed up many times. The chain couples TRBV20-1 to TRBJ2-1; 12 bases are a match to TRBD2. The germline V gene has CDR1 DFQATT and CDR2 SNEGSKA (reference sequence). The trim removed 5 bases at V and 9 bases at J, leaving 8 bases unmatched. This CDR3 contains 14 residues. The CDR3 reads CSADASGGASEQFF. In DNA, the CDR3 is TGCAGTGCTGACGCTAGCGGGGGGGCGTCTGAGCAGTTCTTC.

This clonotype was detected only a few times. This rearrangement joins TRBV2 to TRBJ2-1; 7 bases match TRBD2. The CDR3 is 12 amino acids. From germline, CDR1 is SNHLY and CDR2 FYNNEI. The J segment lost 7 bases and the V segment lost 7 bases, leaving 4 bases of the junction unmatched. CDR3 residues: CASKGGGNEQFF. The CDR3 DNA reads TGTGCCAGCAAGGGCGGGGGTAATGAGCAGTTCTTC.

This chain connects TRBV10-3 to TRBJ1-1, with D possibly TRBD1 on 6 matching bases. V lost 4 bases and J lost 4, with 10 bases in between. This CDR3 has 13 amino acids. CDR1 and CDR2 (germline): ENHRY, SYGVKD. CDR3 sequence (DNA): TGTGCCATCAGTGGTATAGGGGGCACTGAAGCTTTCTTT. This translates into CAISGIGGTEAFF.

This clonotype was found a few times. The rearrangement uses TRBV30 and TRBJ1-1; D might be TRBD1 (6 bases). Trimming removed 4 bases from V and 13 bases from J, with 16 bases in between. From germline, CDR1 is GTSNPN and CDR2 SVGIG (reference sequence). This CDR3 comprises 11 residues. The CDR3 region is CAWIGGGVGFF. CDR3 in DNA: TGTGCCTGGATAGGAGGGGGAGTTGGTTTCTTT.

Comment on this clonotype: A single base separates this from a much larger clone, so it may be a read error. The chain carries TRBV5-1 and TRBJ1-2; 10 bases are shared with TRBD1. The V segment lost 4 bases and the J segment 2 bases; nucleotides outside the gene matches: 2. The CDR3 runs 14 residues. Germline lookup yields CDR1 SGHRS and CDR2 YFSETQ. CDR3 bases: TGCGCCAGCAGCGCGGGACAGGGGAACTATGGCTACACCTTC. As protein: CASSAGQGNYGYTF.

This clonotype was found many times. This rearrangement joins TRBV5-5 to TRBJ2-1; D possibly corresponds to TRBD2 (5 bases). The CDR3 extends over 12 amino acids. Germline V gives CDR1 SGHKS, CDR2 YYEKEE (reference sequence). Trimming left V 0 bases short and J 10 bases short, with 8 bases between. The CDR3 DNA follows: TGTGCCAGCAGCTTGGCCCTAGCCGAGCAGTTCTTC. This translates into CASSLALAEQFF.

This sequence joins TRBV6-6 and TRBJ2-1, with D possibly TRBD1 on 5 matching bases. CDR1 and CDR2 (germline): MNHNY, SVGAGI (reference sequence). CDR3 length equals 12 residues. V lost 2 bases, J lost 9 bases, and 8 bases lay in between. As DNA, the CDR3 is TGTGCCAGCAGTTACCAGGGCCGTGAGCAGTTCTTC. Amino acid sequence: CASSYQGREQFF.

This chain uses TRBV5-1 with TRBJ2-1, with TRBD1 identical over 8 bases. The CDR3 length is 15 residues. Germline-derived CDR1 and CDR2 are SGHRS and YFSETQ. The V and J ends lost 4 bases and 7 bases, in that order; junction bases with no gene match: 10. CDR3 DNA sequence: TGCGCCAGCAGCGAAGGACAGGGTGAGGGGAATGAGCAGTTCTTC. Encoded protein: CASSEGQGEGNEQFF.

This clonotype was observed a handful of times. The V and J genes are TRBV20-1 and TRBJ1-3; no definite D call. CDR3 length equals 11 residues. The germline V gene encodes CDR1 DFQATT and CDR2 SNEGSKA (reference sequence). V lost 5 bases to trimming and J lost 8 bases, with 10 bases between them. CDR3 coding DNA: TGCAGTGCTGCGGTTAGGGACACCATATATTTT. This gives the protein CSAAVRDTIYF.

This clonotype was seen only a few times. A junction boundary mismatches the germline segment, possibly from a read error. The rearrangement links TRBV7-2 to TRBJ2-4; D is undetermined. The germline V gene has CDR1 SGHTA and CDR2 FQGNSA. The CDR3 extends over 17 amino acids. The CDR3 protein is CASSLRDGLLAKNIQYF. The CDR3 DNA sequence: TGTGCCAGTAGCTTACGAGACGGTTTACTAGCCAAAAACATTCAGTACTTC.

J is TRBJ2-2 and V is TRBV7-8, with TRBD1 matching over 7 bases. CDR1 and CDR2 (germline): SGHVS, FQNEAQ. V dropped 5 bases and J dropped 5; count of bases not matched to a gene: 11. This CDR3 is 16 amino acids long. The CDR3 sequence: CASSRTGTARTGELFF. Written as DNA, the CDR3 is TGTGCCAGCAGCCGGACGGGGACAGCGCGGACCGGGGAGCTGTTTTTT.

This chain connects TRBV7-2 to TRBJ2-5; TRBD2 aligns across 7 bases. Germline values: CDR1 SGHTA, CDR2 FQGNSA. The CDR3 has 15 amino acids. V was pared by 3 bases and J by 5 bases, with 9 bases of the junction left unmatched. The CDR3 reads CASSLGLPLRETQYF. The DNA for the CDR3 is TGTGCCAGCAGCTTGGGACTACCCCTTCGGGAGACCCAGTACTTC.

This clonotype was detected a few times. This chain uses TRBV7-2 with TRBJ2-5, with a weak D call TRBD2 (7 bases). The germline V gene has CDR1 SGHTA and CDR2 FQGNSA. The ends were cut back, 7 bases at V and 5 bases at J, with 23 bases in the middle. This CDR3 has 16 residues. The CDR3 DNA reads as TGTGCCAGCACCCCGTTTTTGAACGGGGGGCGGGAGACCCAGTACTTC. It specifies CASTPFLNGGRETQYF.

This clonotype has only a few counts. This CDR3 is CASLKGPSQETQYF. The CDR3, as DNA: TGCGCCAGCCTCAAGGGACCAAGCCAAGAGACCCAGTACTTC. The chain joins TRBV5-1 to TRBJ2-5, with D perhaps given as TRBD1 or TRBD2 (5 bases each). The V and J ends lost 7 bases and 1 base respectively, with 14 bases between them. The CDR3 is 14 residues long. Germline CDR1 SGHRS, CDR2 YFSETQ.

The chain couples TRBV6-1 to TRBJ2-2; 7 bases agree with TRBD2. The CDR3 has 16 residues. The germline CDR1 and CDR2 sequences are MNHNS and SASEGT. With 5 bases clipped from V and 4 bases from J, the junction kept 10 bases outside the gene matches. The CDR3 is CASSTSGSGRTGELFF. The CDR3 nucleotides are TGTGCCAGCAGTACGTCCGGTAGCGGGCGCACCGGGGAGCTGTTTTTT.

J is TRBJ2-2 and V is TRBV10-3; the D call may be TRBD1 or TRBD2 (6 bases each). Trimming cost V 11 bases and J 2 bases, with 12 bases left between them. CDR3 length: 13 residues. Looked up from germline, CDR1 is ENHRY and CDR2 is SYGVKD. The CDR3 is CAAGGPNTGELFF. CDR3 bases: TGTGCCGCCGGGGGCCCCAACACCGGGGAGCTGTTTTTT.

The chain is built from TRBV29-1 and TRBJ2-1; tentatively, D is TRBD1 or TRBD2 (5 bases each). Germline V lookup: CDR1 SQVTM, CDR2 ANQGSEA. The V and J ends lost 4 bases and 1 base respectively, with 8 bases between them. This CDR3 comprises 13 residues. The CDR3 DNA sequence: TGCAGCGTTGGGGGGATTTCCTACAATGAGCAGTTCTTC. It is translated as CSVGGISYNEQFF.

This clonotype appeared a few times. V usage is TRBV6-2 or TRBV6-3 and J usage is TRBJ2-2; 11 nucleotides align to TRBD1. V dropped 0 bases and J dropped 6; count of bases not matched to a gene: 3. CDR3 length equals 16 residues. CDR1 and CDR2 (germline): MNHEY, SVGEGT. This CDR3 is CASSYSRTGGPGELFF. The CDR3 bases are TGTGCCAGCAGTTACTCTCGGACAGGGGGCCCCGGGGAGCTGTTTTTT.

This clonotype was seen more than once but under ten times. CDR3 bases: TGCGCCAGCAGTGGACAGGGGGCCCATGGCTACACCTTC. Translation gives CASSGQGAHGYTF. This chain joins TRBV4-1 and TRBJ1-2, with TRBD1 identical over 11 bases. Germline V gene sequence: CDR1 MGHRA, CDR2 YSYEKL. V shed 6 bases, J shed 6 bases, and the junction held 3 bases outside the gene matches. The CDR3 covers 13 residues.